These 7 T cell receptor beta chains share one sample of origin, sequenced in a study of human T cells and chemical hapten exposure. Time point meaning: pre-sensitization, week 0. Treatment: therapeutic diphenylcyclopropenone sensitization with weekly scalp DPC. TCRdb re-analysed the RACE reads in MiXCR, keeping a single row per CDR3 protein. This table has under 400,000 distinct CDR3 sequences, less than 6.5% appearing once. The sequenced sample was whole blood, obtained in connection with sensitization to the hapten diphenylcyclopropenone (DPC). The receptors shown here come from a woman aged 50 to 60 with alopecia areata. Some clones in this sample may be carry-over from other donors' samples.

This clonotype has more than one count but fewer than ten. This chain joins TRBV30 and TRBJ1-1; D uncertain. The ends were cut back, 1 base at V and 0 bases at J, with 6 bases in the middle. Germline CDR1 and CDR2: GTSNPN and SVGIG (reference sequence). The CDR3 consists of 13 residues. CDR3 sequence (DNA): TGTGCCTGGAGTGGGTTGTTGAACACTGAAGCTTTCTTT. Protein product: CAWSGLLNTEAFF.

The genes are TRBV5-1 and TRBJ2-2, with D perhaps matching TRBD2 (5 bases). Trimming removed 3 bases from V and 4 bases from J, with 13 bases in between. CDR1 SGHRS and CDR2 YFSETQ come from the germline V gene. This CDR3 comprises 15 residues. The CDR3 bases are TGCGCCAGCAGCTCCGGGGATATTTTCACCGGGGAGCTGTTTTTT. This gives the protein CASSSGDIFTGELFF.

This clonotype was counted between two and nine times. The V and J genes are TRBV5-1 and TRBJ1-2; a possible D gene is TRBD1 (6 bases). Trimming took off 1 base at V and 6 bases at J, with 10 bases between the two ends. CDR3 length: 13 amino acids. CDR1 SGHRS and CDR2 YFSETQ come from the germline V gene. The CDR3 coding sequence is TGCGCCAGCAGCTTGCTACAGGGCCATGGCTACACCTTC. Translating it yields CASSLLQGHGYTF.

Many counts were recorded for this clonotype. This chain links TRBV7-9 with TRBJ2-1; 7 bases line up with TRBD1. Germline loops: CDR1 SEHNR, CDR2 FQNEAQ (reference sequence). This CDR3 has 15 residues. The V and J ends lost 3 bases and 5 bases, in that order; junction bases with no gene match: 7. CDR3 amino acids: CASSFPGQRHNEQFF. CDR3 bases: TGTGCCAGCAGCTTCCCGGGACAGAGACACAATGAGCAGTTCTTC. Using reference TRBV7-9 and TRBJ2-1 for the parts outside the CDR3, the full variable domain is DTGVSQNPRHKITKRGQNVTFRCDPISEHNRLYWYRQTLGQGPEFLTYFQNEAQLEKSRLLSDRFSAERPKGSFSTLEIQRTEQGDSAMYLCASSFPGQRHNEQFFGPGTRLTVL.

The sample holds many counts of this clonotype. The chain combines TRBV15 with TRBJ2-5; 10 bases agree with TRBD1. V shed 3 bases, J shed 5 bases, and the junction held 9 bases outside the gene matches. This CDR3 comprises 16 residues. Germline CDR1 LNHNV, CDR2 YYDKDF (reference sequence). The CDR3 spells CATSSPGTGAGETQYF. CDR3 coding DNA: TGTGCCACCAGCAGCCCCGGGACAGGGGCAGGGGAGACCCAGTACTTC.

The CDR3 DNA sequence: TGTGCCAGCAGTGCCGAGTACTCTAGCACAGATACGCAGTATTTT. Its translation is CASSAEYSSTDTQYF. J is TRBJ2-3 and V is TRBV11-2; D gene unclear. The CDR3 loop spans 15 amino acids. V dropped 6 bases and J dropped 0 bases, with 13 bases sitting between them. The germline V gene encodes CDR1 SGHAT and CDR2 FQNNGV.

This clonotype was observed many times. V usage is TRBV5-1 and J usage is TRBJ2-2, with 10 bases that match TRBD2. CDR3 size: 16 residues. Germline CDR1 is SGHRS and CDR2 is YFSETQ. V was pared by 3 bases and J by 1 base, with 3 bases of the junction left unmatched. CDR3 DNA sequence: TGCGCCAGCAGCTACCGACTAGCGGGGAACACCGGGGAGCTGTTTTTT. Its translation: CASSYRLAGNTGELFF.